The 4 T cell receptor beta chains presented below share a single source sample, sequenced in a study of T cells in Graves' hyperthyroidism and ophthalmopathy. It was RNA transcripts that yielded the amplified TCR beta CDR3 regions. HTBI primers were used for first-round RT-PCR of the TCR CDR3. TCRdb redid the calling of the multiplex PCR reads with MiXCR, one entry per CDR3 protein. There are 700,000 or so distinct CDR3 sequences in the sample; roughly 15% occur only once, and around 12% lies in the top ten. The sample taken for sequencing was blood. The receptors come from a woman aged 50 to 60 with Graves' ophthalmopathy.

Turning to this clonotype: It may be a read error: a sequence one base away is much more abundant. The chain couples TRBV6-1 to TRBJ1-3; D perhaps matches TRBD1 (6 bases). The CDR3 has 14 amino acids. The germline gives CDR1 MNHNS, CDR2 SASEGT. The CDR3 nucleotides are TGTGCCAGCGCAGCCGGGACATTTGGAAGCACCATATATTTT. Translating gives CASAAGTFGSTIYF.

The gene calls are TRBV5-6 and TRBJ2-2; 7 bases line up with TRBD1. Germline CDR1 and CDR2: SGHDT and YYEEEE. The CDR3 is 17 amino acids. After removal of 3 bases from V and 4 bases from J, the junction contained 12 bases not matched to a gene. The CDR3 here is CASSYELNRGPTGELFF. The CDR3 DNA reads as TGTGCCAGCAGCTACGAACTGAACAGGGGCCCCACCGGGGAGCTGTTTTTT.

This clonotype was counted many times. The chain couples TRBV20-1 to TRBJ2-7; 10 bases match TRBD2. The trim removed 0 bases at V and 2 bases at J, leaving 7 bases unmatched. From germline, CDR1 is DFQATT and CDR2 SNEGSKA (reference sequence). The CDR3 spans 16 residues. In nucleotides, the CDR3 is TGCAGTGCTAGAGATGCGGGACTAGCGTTTACCTACGAGCAGTACTTC. Translating it yields CSARDAGLAFTYEQYF.

This clonotype came up a few times. The CDR3: CASWDGQGGGGTEAFF. CDR3 in DNA: TGTGCCAGCTGGGACGGACAGGGAGGGGGTGGGACTGAAGCTTTCTTT. The chain uses TRBV19 and TRBJ1-1; 8 nucleotides line up with TRBD1. V gave up 9 bases and J gave up 5 bases; unmatched junction bases: 17. Germline values: CDR1 LNHDA, CDR2 SQIVND (reference sequence). This CDR3 spans 16 amino acids.